A single sample gave rise to the 14 T cell receptor beta chains below, sequenced in a study of blood T cell repertoires in COVID-19. The assay was immunoSEQ multiplex PCR, and TCRdb's table has in-frame clones only and misses some. The repertoire holds around 23,000 clones, with approximately 86% as singletons. Sample: peripheral blood. The origin of the receptors is a man aged 45-60 years with active COVID-19.

V and J are TRBV9 and TRBJ1-1, with 9 bases fitting TRBD1. The CDR3 consists of 14 residues. Unmatched junction bases numbered 5, after V lost 4 bases and J lost 4 bases. The V gene's germline CDR1 is SGDLS and CDR2 YYNGEE. CDR3 nucleotides: TGTGCCAGCAGCACACAGGGGGCGGGCACTGAAGCTTTCTTT. This codes for CASSTQGAGTEAFF. The whole variable domain, filled in from reference TRBV9 and TRBJ1-1, reads DSGVTQTPKHLITATGQRVTLRCSPRSGDLSVYWYQQSLDQGLQFLIQYYNGEERAKGNILERFSAQQFPDLHSELNLSSLELGDSALYFCASSTQGAGTEAFFGQGTRLTVV.

This clone was detected only once. The CDR3 DNA follows: TGTGCCAGCAGTTTACAGGGGAGCGACGAGCAGTACTTC. This gives the protein CASSLQGSDEQYF. The genes are TRBV5-4 and TRBJ2-7; 7 positions agree with TRBD1. Germline CDR1 reads SGHNT; CDR2 reads YYREEE (reference sequence). The CDR3 runs 13 residues. The junction had 7 bases not matched to a gene; V was cut back by 5 bases and J by 5 bases. The full variable domain, rest sourced from reference TRBV5-4 and TRBJ2-7, is ETGVTQSPTHLIKTRGQQVTLRCSSQSGHNTVSWYQQALGQGPQFIFQYYREEENGRGNFPPRFSGLQFPNYSSELNVNALELDDSALYLCASSLQGSDEQYFGPGTRLTVT.

The chain has TRBV13 and TRBJ2-3, with a tentative D call TRBD2 (7 bases). The CDR3 is 14 amino acids. Trimming took 11 bases from V and 4 from J, leaving 19 bases between them. Germline CDR1 is PRHDT and CDR2 is FYEKMQ (reference sequence). Written as DNA, the CDR3 is TGTGCCTGCCGACCGGGGGGCGGTGCAGATACGCAGTATTTT. Amino acids: CACRPGGGADTQYF. The full variable domain, rest sourced from reference TRBV13 and TRBJ2-3, is AAGVIQSPRHLIKEKRETATLKCYPIPRHDTVYWYQQGPGQDPQFLISFYEKMQSDKGSIPDRFSAQQFSDYHSELNMSSLELGDSALYFCACRPGGGADTQYFGPGTRLTVL.

The chain uses TRBV6-6 and TRBJ2-3, with TRBD1 identical over 9 bases. CDR1 is MNHNY, CDR2 SVGAGI, per germline (reference sequence). CDR3 length: 15 amino acids. Trimming at V came to 6 bases and at J to 2 bases, leaving 6 bases not matched to a gene. CDR3 in DNA: TGTGCCAGCAGCCAACAGGGGGCGATCACAGATACGCAGTATTTT. It translates to CASSQQGAITDTQYF.

The chain combines TRBV6-1 with TRBJ1-6; D gene uncertain. The CDR3 contains 15 residues. Germline CDR1 MNHNS, CDR2 SASEGT. V lost 3 bases to trimming and J lost 7 bases, with 13 bases between them. As DNA, the CDR3 is TGTGCCAGCAGTGAGAGGGAACTCGGAAATTCACCCCTCCACTTT. It specifies CASSERELGNSPLHF.

For the CDR3, the DNA is TGCGCCAGCAGCCTTACAGGGTCGACTAATGAAAAACTGTTTTTT. Residues: CASSLTGSTNEKLFF. The rearrangement links TRBV5-1 to TRBJ1-4, with D possibly TRBD1 on 6 matching bases. Germline-derived CDR1 and CDR2 are SGHRS and YFSETQ. Trimming pared 4 bases from V and 2 bases from J, leaving 12 bases between. The CDR3 covers 15 residues. Full variable domain (missing parts from reference TRBV5-1 and TRBJ1-4): KAGVTQTPRYLIKTRGQQVTLSCSPISGHRSVSWYQQTPGQGLQFLFEYFSETQRNKGNFPGRFSGRQFSNSRSEMNVSTLELGDSALYLCASSLTGSTNEKLFFGSGTQLSVL.

This clone came up a few times. The chain combines TRBV25-1 with TRBJ2-1; TRBD2 aligns across 8 bases. The CDR3 is 14 residues long. After removal of 4 bases from V and 6 bases from J, the junction contained 5 bases not matched to a gene. Germline values: CDR1 MGHDK, CDR2 SYGVNS. The CDR3 here is CASSAGRALNEQFF. In nucleotides, the CDR3 is TGTGCCAGCAGTGCCGGGAGGGCCCTCAATGAGCAGTTCTTC.

In nucleotides, the CDR3 is TGTGCCAGCAGCACGCTAGCGGGGGGGCTCGAGCAGTACTTC. Encoded protein: CASSTLAGGLEQYF. The chain carries TRBV7-8 and TRBJ2-7; 12 nucleotides line up with TRBD2. The germline V gene encodes CDR1 SGHVS and CDR2 FQNEAQ. The CDR3 is 14 residues long. V was clipped by 5 bases and J by 6 bases; unmatched bases: 5.

The genes are TRBV4-2 and TRBJ1-5; D gene uncertain. The germline V and J ends were trimmed by 1 base and 0 bases, with 10 bases remaining between them. Germline V lookup: CDR1 LGHNA, CDR2 YNFKEQ. The CDR3 extends over 16 amino acids. This CDR3 is CASSQGQDYSNQPQHF. The CDR3 DNA follows: TGTGCCAGCAGCCAAGGCCAGGATTATAGCAATCAGCCCCAGCATTTT.

This sequence joins TRBV6-2 or TRBV6-3 and TRBJ1-5; D gene unclear. CDR3 size: 12 residues. The germline V and J ends were trimmed by 5 bases and 5 bases, with 7 bases remaining between them. Per germline, CDR1 MNHEY and CDR2 SVGEGT. The CDR3 sequence is CASSNRYQPQHF. For the CDR3, the DNA is TGTGCCAGCAGTAACAGATATCAGCCCCAGCATTTT.

This chain joins TRBV18 and TRBJ2-7; D remains ambiguous. Trimming pared 3 bases from V and 4 bases from J, leaving 7 bases between. The germline V gene encodes CDR1 KGHSH and CDR2 LQKENI. This CDR3 comprises 12 residues. CDR3 sequence (DNA): TGTGCCAGCTCACCGGCCACGTACGAGCAGTACTTC. Residues: CASSPATYEQYF.

This chain uses TRBV2 with TRBJ1-1; D not resolved. The germline V and J ends were trimmed by 2 bases and 4 bases, with 17 bases remaining between them. The germline V gene has CDR1 SNHLY and CDR2 FYNNEI. The CDR3 loop spans 16 amino acids. CDR3 DNA: TGTGCCAGCAGTGAAATTCGGGTGGGTGTTACCACTGAAGCTTTCTTT. Protein: CASSEIRVGVTTEAFF.

V and J are TRBV9 and TRBJ2-1; 8 positions agree with TRBD2. The ends lost 6 bases at V and 3 bases at J; junction bases unmatched: 14. CDR3 length: 17 amino acids. The germline V gene encodes CDR1 SGDLS and CDR2 YYNGEE. The CDR3 reads CASTPAERGNLYNEQFF. The CDR3 DNA reads TGTGCCAGCACCCCCGCTGAGCGGGGGAACCTCTACAATGAGCAGTTCTTC.

V usage is TRBV4-3 and J usage is TRBJ2-7; 8 nucleotides line up with TRBD2. CDR1 and CDR2 from the germline V gene are LGHNA and YSLEER. The V segment lost 2 bases and the J segment 5 bases; nucleotides outside the gene matches: 5. The CDR3 totals 14 residues. The CDR3 DNA reads TGCGCCAGCAGCCAAATAGCGGGAACGAACGAGCAGTACTTC. Translating gives CASSQIAGTNEQYF.